The 26 T cell receptor beta chains given below trace back to one sample, sequenced in a study of blood T cells in healthy people across ages. Then a second PCR, running roughly 6 to 12 cycles, was carried out with a sample-barcoded 5' primer and a J-beta primer mix. MiXCR was run by TCRdb on the 5' RACE reads, yielding one entry per CDR3 protein. The sample records fewer than 950,000 distinct CDR3 sequences, 53% being singletons. Sequenced: blood. The receptors originated from a man aged 80 or over in good health.

The rearrangement uses TRBV7-2 and TRBJ2-3; TRBD2 agrees at 8 bases. The CDR3 length is 15 residues. The junction had 5 bases not matched to a gene; V was cut back by 6 bases and J by 0 bases. The germline CDR1 and CDR2 sequences are SGHTA and FQGNSA. The DNA for the CDR3 is TGTGCCAGCAGAACGGCTAGCGGGAGCACAGATACGCAGTATTTT. Translation gives CASRTASGSTDTQYF.

This chain uses TRBV7-2 with TRBJ2-4; 8 positions agree with TRBD2. The germline V gene has CDR1 SGHTA and CDR2 FQGNSA. The CDR3 spans 16 residues. The V and J ends lost 4 bases and 3 bases, in that order; junction bases with no gene match: 8. The CDR3 nucleotides are TGTGCCAGCAGCTCCCCGGGACTAGACCTCAAAAACATTCAGTACTTC. Residues: CASSSPGLDLKNIQYF.

This CDR3 is CASRGQPPDKNEQFF. CDR3 in DNA: TGTGCCAGCAGGGGACAACCACCCGACAAAAATGAGCAGTTCTTC. The chain combines TRBV6-2 or TRBV6-3 with TRBJ2-1, with D tentatively TRBD1 (6 bases). The germline V gene encodes CDR1 MNHEY and CDR2 SVGEGT. The CDR3 is 15 residues long. The ends were cut back, 6 bases at V and 7 bases at J, with 19 bases in the middle.

The J gene is TRBJ2-1, the V gene TRBV20-1, with TRBD2 matching over 9 bases. V gave up 5 bases and J gave up 9 bases; unmatched junction bases: 11. From germline, CDR1 is DFQATT and CDR2 SNEGSKA (reference sequence). This CDR3 has 14 residues. CDR3 DNA sequence: TGCAGTGCTTCGCGGGGGGGGAAAAACAGTGAGCAGTTCTTC. Amino acids: CSASRGGKNSEQFF.

This clonotype was seen a few times. The rearrangement joins TRBV20-1 to TRBJ2-1; the D is unclear. Germline V CDR1 and CDR2: DFQATT, SNEGSKA (reference sequence). The CDR3 has 11 residues. The V gene lost 4 bases and the J gene lost 8 bases, with 9 bases spanning the gap. For the CDR3, the DNA is TGCAGTGCTACTGGAAGGGATGAGCAGTTCTTC. The encoded protein is CSATGRDEQFF.

The chain is built from TRBV24-1 and TRBJ1-5; 7 positions agree with TRBD1. The V gene end was trimmed by 5 bases and the J gene end by 3 bases; junction bases not matched to a gene: 6. CDR1 is KGHDR, CDR2 SFDVKD, per germline. The CDR3 has 15 residues. CDR3 sequence (DNA): TGTGCCACCAGTGCGCACCAGGGGGTCAATCAGCCCCAGCATTTT. As protein: CATSAHQGVNQPQHF.

The V and J genes are TRBV20-1 and TRBJ1-6, with a possible D match to TRBD1 (6 bases). The CDR3 is 15 amino acids. V was clipped by 0 bases and J by 9 bases, with 15 bases between them. Germline V gene data show CDR1 as DFQATT and CDR2 as SNEGSKA (reference sequence). The CDR3 nucleotides are TGCAGTGCTAGAGATCAACAGGGTGGCGGTTCACCCCTCCACTTT. Its protein product is CSARDQQGGGSPLHF.

This clonotype was seen a few times. The CDR3 nucleotides read TGCAGTGCTACCACCCTGGGAGGGGGCTGGGCCTACACCTTC. It translates to CSATTLGGGWAYTF. The chain recombines TRBV20-1 with TRBJ1-2; TRBD1 matches at 7 bases. The CDR3 spans 14 residues. Germline CDR1 DFQATT, CDR2 SNEGSKA (reference sequence). Trimming at V came to 4 bases and at J to 10 bases, leaving 15 bases not matched to a gene.

This chain links TRBV4-1 with TRBJ1-2; 7 nucleotides match TRBD1. Germline assignment: CDR1 MGHRA and CDR2 YSYEKL. CDR3 size: 16 residues. V lost 2 bases to trimming and J lost 2 bases; unmatched junction nucleotides: 8. CDR3 loop: CASSQPGRGRNYGYTF. The CDR3 nucleotides are TGCGCCAGCAGCCAACCCGGGAGGGGGCGCAACTATGGCTACACCTTC.

The chain employs TRBV20-1 and TRBJ2-6; possibly TRBD1 for D (6 bases). V shed 6 bases and J shed 0 bases, with 9 bases lying between them. This CDR3 contains 14 residues. Germline values: CDR1 DFQATT, CDR2 SNEGSKA (reference sequence). This CDR3 reads CSARQASGANVLTF. The CDR3 DNA follows: TGCAGTGCACGACAGGCCTCTGGGGCCAACGTCCTGACTTTC.

The CDR3 loop is CASSRTGTRGDTQYF. CDR3 sequence (DNA): TGCGCCAGCAGCCGAACCGGGACTAGGGGAGATACGCAGTATTTT. The chain is built from TRBV5-1 and TRBJ2-3, with TRBD2 matching over 8 bases. After removal of 4 bases from V and 5 bases from J, the junction contained 9 bases not matched to a gene. Germline V CDR1 and CDR2: SGHRS, YFSETQ. CDR3 length: 15 residues.

This chain joins TRBV29-1 and TRBJ2-3; tentatively, D is TRBD1 or TRBD2 (5 bases each). Germline assignment: CDR1 SQVTM and CDR2 ANQGSEA. V lost 2 bases and J lost 2, with 11 bases in between. CDR3 length: 14 amino acids. This chain's CDR3 is CSVERGRTTDTQYF. The DNA for the CDR3 is TGCAGCGTTGAAAGGGGACGGACCACAGATACGCAGTATTTT.

The chain recombines TRBV7-2 with TRBJ2-1, with 8 bases lining up with TRBD2. The germline gives CDR1 SGHTA, CDR2 FQGNSA. V lost 5 bases, J lost 3 bases, and 12 bases stayed unmatched. CDR3 length: 17 residues. CDR3 residues: CASSPGGGAGVYNEQFF. The CDR3 DNA is TGTGCCAGCAGCCCGGGGGGGGGAGCGGGAGTCTACAATGAGCAGTTCTTC.

This clonotype was counted only a few times. The chain uses TRBV5-1 and TRBJ2-3, with D unresolved. The germline V and J ends were trimmed by 3 bases and 5 bases, with 10 bases remaining between them. CDR3 size: 13 residues. CDR1 is SGHRS, CDR2 YFSETQ, per germline. The CDR3 DNA reads TGCGCCAGCAGCTGGGCCCCCGGAGATACGCAGTATTTT. Protein: CASSWAPGDTQYF.

At least ten counts were recorded for this clonotype. This rearrangement joins TRBV10-3 to TRBJ2-1; 9 bases line up with TRBD2. Germline V gives CDR1 ENHRY, CDR2 SYGVKD. Unmatched junction bases numbered 10, after V lost 6 bases and J lost 7 bases. This CDR3 is 15 amino acids long. The chain's CDR3 is CAISLLAGGENEQFF. CDR3 coding DNA: TGTGCCATCAGCCTACTGGCGGGAGGGGAGAATGAGCAGTTCTTC.

V usage is TRBV12-3 or TRBV12-4 and J usage is TRBJ1-4; 9 positions agree with TRBD1. V gave up 6 bases and J gave up 4 bases; unmatched junction bases: 18. The CDR3 loop spans 19 amino acids. CDR3 nucleotide sequence: TGTGCCAGCAGCCCACGGGCCGTCCCGGGACAGGGCCTTAATGAAAAACTGTTTTTT. As protein: CASSPRAVPGQGLNEKLFF.

In this sample, this clonotype turned up a few times. The genes are TRBV5-1 and TRBJ2-4; 11 bases fit TRBD1. V was clipped by 2 bases and J by 9 bases; unmatched bases: 1. CDR1 SGHRS and CDR2 YFSETQ come from the germline V gene. The CDR3 runs 13 residues. CDR3 amino acids: CASSFGTGGIQYF. CDR3 nucleotide sequence: TGCGCCAGCAGCTTTGGGACAGGGGGCATTCAGTACTTC.

V is TRBV20-1 and J is TRBJ2-3; D remains unclear. CDR3 size: 14 residues. The ends were cut back, 1 base at V and 14 bases at J, with 22 bases in the middle. Germline loops: CDR1 DFQATT, CDR2 SNEGSKA (reference sequence). CDR3 in amino acids: CSARGSYPHRYAYF. Written as DNA, the CDR3 is TGCAGTGCTAGAGGCTCTTATCCGCACAGATACGCGTATTTT.

The chain links TRBV28 to TRBJ1-2; tentatively, D is TRBD1 (5 bases). The CDR3 length is 12 residues. Germline CDR1 and CDR2: MDHEN and SYDVKM. V lost 7 bases and J lost 8, with 14 bases in between. The CDR3 region is CASISGSGGYTF. CDR3 DNA: TGTGCCAGCATATCGGGATCAGGGGGCTACACCTTC.

This clonotype has just a few counts. This chain connects TRBV28 to TRBJ2-7; a possible D gene is TRBD1 (6 bases). This CDR3 is 19 amino acids long. Trimming stripped 3 bases from V and 5 bases from J, with 29 bases between. The germline gives CDR1 MDHEN, CDR2 SYDVKM. The CDR3 nucleotides read TGTGCCAGCAGTTTGGGGGCGAAAACAATGGACAGCCGTGTCGACGAGCAGTACTTC. Encoded protein: CASSLGAKTMDSRVDEQYF.

The rearrangement links TRBV20-1 to TRBJ2-2, with D possibly matching TRBD2 (5 bases). Looked up from germline, CDR1 is DFQATT and CDR2 is SNEGSKA (reference sequence). The V end lost 8 bases, the J end lost 0 bases, and 10 bases lay between the germline ends. This CDR3 has 13 amino acids. The CDR3: CSLASPNTGELFF. The CDR3 DNA is TGCAGTCTAGCTTCCCCGAACACCGGGGAGCTGTTTTTT.

This clonotype has a handful of counts. V usage is TRBV3-1 and J usage is TRBJ2-7; D remains ambiguous. Looked up from germline, CDR1 is LGHDT and CDR2 is YNNKEL (reference sequence). V was shortened by 8 bases and J by 7 bases, with 12 bases between the two germline ends. This CDR3 contains 11 residues. CDR3 DNA sequence: TGTGCCAGCCGTAATATGCGGGAGCAGTACTTC. This encodes CASRNMREQYF.

The CDR3 DNA follows: TGTGCCAGCTCACCGTACGAGGCAGGGGCTAATTCACCCCTCCACTTT. This gives the protein CASSPYEAGANSPLHF. This rearrangement joins TRBV18 to TRBJ1-6, with a tentative D call TRBD1 (6 bases). Germline V gene sequence: CDR1 KGHSH, CDR2 LQKENI. The CDR3 totals 16 residues. Trimming pared 3 bases from V and 6 bases from J, leaving 15 bases between.

The chain uses TRBV6-1 and TRBJ2-5, with TRBD2 matching 10 bases. The germline V gene encodes CDR1 MNHNS and CDR2 SASEGT. V was clipped by 5 bases and J by 4 bases; unmatched bases: 10. This CDR3 spans 16 amino acids. The CDR3 loop is CASSPLAGVAGETQYF. In DNA form, the CDR3 reads TGTGCCAGCAGTCCCCTAGCGGGAGTAGCGGGAGAGACCCAGTACTTC.

This clonotype showed up just a few times. The chain combines TRBV5-1 with TRBJ2-7; no reliable D call. The CDR3 loop spans 15 amino acids. V shed 1 base and J shed 3 bases, with 14 bases lying between them. CDR1 is SGHRS, CDR2 YFSETQ, per germline. CDR3 amino acids: CASSLIFRVFYEQYF. CDR3 bases: TGCGCCAGCAGCTTGATTTTCCGGGTTTTCTACGAGCAGTACTTC.

V gene TRBV10-3 combines with J gene TRBJ2-3, with D uncertain. The ends were cut back, 3 bases at V and 5 bases at J, with 9 bases in the middle. This CDR3 has 13 residues. Germline assignment: CDR1 ENHRY and CDR2 SYGVKD. The DNA for the CDR3 is TGTGCCATCAGTGACGTACGTGGAGATACGCAGTATTTT. This codes for CAISDVRGDTQYF.